This TCR beta chain derives from a study of cytomegalovirus exposure and HLA in healthy donors (dated by TCRdb to 2016 to 2017). About the study as a whole: An earlier analysis of approximately 640 of the donors reported approximately 270 Gb of sequence data and 117 million unique TCR beta sequences from some 180 million T cells. An early release that covered about 600 HLA-typed donors contained 300 to 350 gigabases of sequencing data and 80 million or so unique TCR sequences. Of the 350 to 450 genotyped donors, roughly 76% were placed in the genetic ancestry cluster associated with self-reported Caucasian donors. The study aimed to test whether cataloging public T cell receptors could reveal signatures of past pathogen exposure. The study profiled the T cell repertoires of under 700 subjects by immunosequencing and related them to cytomegalovirus serostatus. Along with the 666-subject first cohort, a separate validation cohort of more than 90 different subjects was used. To predict cytomegalovirus infection status, the study combined high-throughput TCR immunosequencing, statistical association of individual TCRs with disease status, and machine learning. A later analysis re-examined previously published TCR beta repertoires from about 670 donors and added high-resolution HLA genotyping to investigate patterns of TCR occurrence. The later analysis used no new phenotypic data to find candidate immune exposures, relying instead on TCR beta sequences and their occurrence across donors. An earlier analysis of 587 of the donors applied high-throughput TCR beta sequencing to assess whether each TCR beta V gene segment acted as functional or pseudogenic. Donor age, sex, ethnicity and CMV serostatus were compiled together with the repertoire data. Genome-wide SNP genotypes for about 65% of the 666 donors were used in a later genetic analysis, which treated that subset as a discovery cohort. Every discovery cohort repertoire had been produced on one sequencing platform. HLA typing covered class I and class II loci at four-digit resolution. The number of typed donors differed by locus: about 620-640 for A, B, C, DRB1 and DQB1; 522 for DQA1; 606 for DPA1; and approximately 450 for DPB1. A handful of DR-DQ haplotypes were handled as single units for association and clustering because linkage in the cohort was strong. Among about 410 genotyped donors of the cohort, an average of about 240,000 unique TCR beta nucleotide sequences was sequenced per donor, of which approximately 18% were non-productive.

As to this clone: No cognate antigen has been identified for it. No base-level quality is on record; no much larger clone is a single base apart.

The cohort consisted of 650 to 850 healthy bone marrow donors. At the time of sampling, every cohort member was nominally healthy, though immune exposures that went unrecorded were likely present. The donor tested CMV seropositive and was one of the 289 seropositive cohort members. A peripheral blood sample was collected from each donor, and TCR beta sequencing was performed on peripheral blood mononuclear cells. The Qiagen DNeasy Blood Extraction Kit was used to extract genomic DNA from the blood cell samples. What the work shows at the level of the full study, not this receptor alone: According to the authors, the approach could potentially be generalized to other disease states and immunological phenotypes. This cohort had only TCR beta chains sequenced, and the lack of alpha or paired-chain data limited which features could be detected. Immune exposure information for the cohort was limited to CMV serostatus. The classifier was reported to diagnose cytomegalovirus status with high specificity and sensitivity in both the original and validation cohorts. A cluster of highly shared sequence variants was judged likely to represent a technical artifact of the sequencing pipeline. In a later genetic analysis, a missense DCLRE1C variant was associated with V-gene and J-gene trimming of TCR beta chains, and the association was replicated in an independent cohort. A further reported finding was that TCR beta sequences accurately predicted the HLA-A and HLA-B alleles for most subjects in the first cohort. Three of the identified cytomegalovirus-associated TCR beta chains were confirmed in vitro to be specific for cytomegalovirus antigens. A later analysis found that HLA-associated TCR beta chains were more clonally expanded and had lower generation probabilities than equally common non-associated chains. At a false discovery rate of 0.05, a later analysis linked approximately 18,000 TCR beta sequences to specific HLA alleles. A later analysis found that most CMV-associated TCR beta chains appeared HLA-restricted, with HLA associations seemingly driven largely by CMV exposure. Most TCR sequences were observed very rarely across donors, whereas some public TCRs were present in many individuals. In the study, some 180 TCR beta chains were listed as associated with cytomegalovirus. In a later analysis, the rate of TCR association differed among HLA loci, with DRB1 alleles having the most associated TCRs and HLA-C alleles having the fewest. According to a later genetic analysis, donors in an Asian-associated ancestry cluster had fewer N-insertions in productive TCRs than the roughly 660-donor mean. Linkage disequilibrium might explain the correlated functional status among segregating V segments, but an unknown experimental factor could not be excluded. Because counts were too low, some 16 rarely observed V segments, including chromosome 9 orphons, were excluded from the earlier analysis of several hundred of the donors. An earlier analysis of several hundred of the donors showed that most TCR beta V segments appeared in productive rearrangements either about 87% or about 30% of the time, which broadly matched IMGT annotations. A later analysis reported that several top co-occurrence clusters appeared linked to parvovirus B19, influenza, CMV and Epstein-Barr virus. Presence/absence analyses assumed roughly uniform sequencing depth across donors, an assumption that may not hold. HLA typing was unavailable for some donors at each locus, so association tests used only the typed subset. Some IMGT-functional V segments, including TRBV6-2 and TRBV6-3, could not be told apart with the 87-base-pair reads, so those segments were excluded. When HLA alleles, especially DR and DQ, strongly co-occurred, attributing TCR associations to individual alleles was difficult.

The CDR3 sequence holds 18 residues, the cysteine and phenylalanine included. Here the CDR3 DNA is all that survives: 54 bases in frame from base 1. The germline V gene gives CDR1 as MDHEN and CDR2 as SYDVKM. After removal of 3 bases from V and 2 bases from J, the junction retains 13 bases not matched to a gene. The protocol used for the library was the immunoSEQ multiplex PCR assay. A mixture of 60 forward primers for TCR Vbeta segments and 13 reverse primers for TCR Jbeta segments was used in the multiplex PCR. A multiplex PCR assay on genomic DNA amplified the CDR3 region of rearranged TCR beta genes. The Illumina HiSeq System was used to sequence the amplified TCR beta libraries as 87-base-pair reads. The paper's data handling went like this. In a later analysis, tens of millions of unique TCR beta chains were counted across the roughly 670 repertoires, and roughly 10 million of these chains were shared by at least two donors. Raw reads were error-corrected and collapsed into unique sequences by a nearest-neighbor algorithm in which closely related sequences were merged to remove PCR and sequencing errors. To assign V, D and J gene segments, CDR3 sequences were aligned to IMGT reference sequences. For a sequence to be retained, at least a six-nucleotide match to both a V gene segment and a J gene segment was required. Rearrangements were called productive when the CDR3 lacked stop codons and stayed in frame with V and J; all others were non-productive. Following IMGT convention, CDR3 was defined as the stretch from the second conserved V-encoded cysteine up to the conserved J-encoded phenylalanine. The earlier analysis of about 640 of the donors excluded any sequence lacking an unambiguous match to a single V gene segment. In an earlier analysis of 587 of the donors, a V segment was called functional when productive rearrangements were above 56.7%, and segregating when the standard deviation between donors exceeded 5%. A statistical classification framework was built for diagnosing cytomegalovirus status from the catalog of TCR beta chain sequences. In a later analysis, V and J genes were assigned by comparing TCR nucleotide sequences against IMGT/GENE-DB human TR gene sequences. The TCRdist pipeline was used in a later analysis to assign CDR3 sequences and most-parsimonious VDJ recombination scenarios. In a later analysis, each TCR beta chain was defined by its CDR3 amino acid sequence together with its V-gene family, and reads lacking a unique V-gene family were excluded. In a later analysis, around 600 highly shared, low-generation-probability nucleotide sequences were removed to address suspected cross-contamination and a sequencing artifact. In a later analysis, a clonal expansion index was calculated for each public chain from normalized within-repertoire ranks of inferred template counts. Generation probabilities in a later analysis came from a VDJ recombination model fitted to out-of-frame rearrangements, and those results were checked against IGoR. Hypergeometric tests were used in a later analysis to score TCR-TCR, TCR-HLA and TCR-CMV co-occurrence, with a repertoire-size bias correction applied to the TCR pairs. To estimate false discovery rates, a later analysis permuted the HLA or CMV assignments 20 times. In a later analysis, co-occurring TCRs were grouped with DBSCAN, and TCRdist sequence similarity was added when clustering was performed within HLA-allele-positive subsets. Repertoires with fewer than 30,000 or more than 120,000 public chains were left out of co-occurrence clustering, as were four to six repertoires with anomalous nucleotide sharing. TCRdb re-hosts the immuneACCESS table, in-frame sequences only. Its copies lack some clones; in the studies checked, an unresolved V gene accounts for under half of them, and the cause for the rest is not known. That table gives V, J and clone size, and the DNA gave D and trimming. Present in this sample are about 180,000 clones, 80% of which were seen just once. The top ten hold around 7% of the sample.

Sequences were obtained from PBMCs. The sequence joins TRBV28 to TRBJ2-3; 8 middle bases align to TRBD2. The clonotype originates from a man younger than 40 in good health and CMV-seropositive. The base sequence is TGTGCCAGCAGTTTGTCAATTAGCGGGAAGCACCACACAGATACGCAGTATTTT. Its translation is CASSLSISGKHHTDTQYF.